What follows describes a single T cell receptor beta chain. In germline, CDR1 is SGDLS, CDR2 YYNGEE. This CDR3 region has 19 residues. Losses at the gene ends were 4 bases for V and 7 bases for J; bases not matched to a gene: 14. Both 60 Vbeta primers and 13 Jbeta primers went into the PCR. Sequenced by immunoSEQ multiplex PCR; TCRdb stores in-frame clones only, minus some. The sample shows tens of thousands of clones, roughly 70% of them seen only once. The data are from a study of cytomegalovirus exposure and HLA in healthy donors. Study-level information: An early data release held tens of millions of unique TCRs from HLA-typed donors.

At sampling all donors were nominally healthy, likely with unrecorded immune exposures. The V gene is TRBV9, the J gene TRBJ2-1; TRBD2 agrees at 16 bases. The sequence was collected from a man aged 70-80 years in good health and CMV-seronegative. Sequenced sample: PBMCs. CDR3 protein: CASSREPGLAGGQGNEQFF. The CDR3 bases are TGTGCCAGCAGCCGCGAACCGGGACTAGCGGGGGGGCAAGGGAATGAGCAGTTCTTC.